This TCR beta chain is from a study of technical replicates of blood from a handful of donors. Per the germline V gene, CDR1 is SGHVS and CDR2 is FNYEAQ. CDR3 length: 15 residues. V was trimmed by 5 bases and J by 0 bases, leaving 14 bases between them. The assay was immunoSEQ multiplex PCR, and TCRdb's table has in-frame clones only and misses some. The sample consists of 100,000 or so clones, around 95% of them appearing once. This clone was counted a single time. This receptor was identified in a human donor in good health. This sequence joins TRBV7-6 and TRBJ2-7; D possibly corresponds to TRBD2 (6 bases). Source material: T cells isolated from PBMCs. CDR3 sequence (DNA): TGTGCCAGCAGCCCCAACCCGGGACTCTCCTACGAGCAGTACTTC. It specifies CASSPNPGLSYEQYF.